The rows below give T cell receptor beta chains drawn from one sample of a study of shared clonotypes between healthy human individuals. Using immunoSEQ multiplex PCR, the repertoire was profiled, and TCRdb retains in-frame clones only, with some absent. The sample records 450,000 to 500,000 clones, 70% to 80% being singletons. Sequenced material: PBMCs. These receptors were taken from a middle-aged woman in good health. Some clones in this sample may be carry-over from other donors' samples. CDR3s include the opening cysteine and the closing phenylalanine or tryptophan. D genes are given only for firm matches. Size is stated for part of the rows, as once, few or many counts, or as a class when the clone is expanded.

J gene | D gene | clone size | V gene | CDR3 protein | CDR3 DNA
TRBJ2-7 | TRBD1 | - | TRBV6-1 | CASSPQGYEQYF | TGTGCCAGCTCCCCACAGGGGTACGAGCAGTACTTC
TRBJ2-2 | TRBD2 | - | TRBV30 | CAWSVLGGLAGVTGELFF | TGTGCCTGGAGTGTACTGGGAGGGCTAGCGGGAGTCACCGGGGAGCTGTTTTTT
TRBJ2-1 | TRBD2 | - | TRBV10-2 | CASSEGRGLAGHLVF | TGCGCCAGCAGTGAGGGCCGGGGACTAGCGGGCCACCTGGTCTTC
TRBJ2-2 | - | - | TRBV30 | CAWSRGAQGGAGELFF | TGTGCCTGGAGCAGGGGAGCCCAAGGGGGGGCCGGGGAGCTGTTTTTT
TRBJ2-5 | - | - | TRBV11-1 | CASSFGGRETQYF | TGTGCCAGCAGCTTCGGGGGCCGAGAGACCCAGTACTTC
TRBJ2-7 | - | once | TRBV4-3 | CASSQDINRDTSSYEQYF | TGCGCCAGCAGCCAAGATATAAACCGGGACACAAGCTCCTACGAGCAGTACTTC
TRBJ2-6 | - | few | TRBV19 | CASRTSGSLLLPGANVLTF | TGTGCCAGTAGAACCTCGGGGAGCCTCCTATTACCTGGGGCCAACGTCCTGACTTTC
TRBJ2-7 | - | - | TRBV28 | CASSHQEFYEQYF | TGTGCCAGCAGTCATCAGGAGTTCTACGAGCAGTACTTC
TRBJ2-7 | TRBD2 | - | TRBV5-1 | CASSLGLAAYSYEQYF | TGCGCCAGCAGCTTGGGACTAGCGGCCTACTCCTACGAGCAGTACTTC
TRBJ2-1 | TRBD2 | - | TRBV9 | CASSVGLAGLQTNEQFF | TGTGCCAGCAGCGTAGGACTAGCGGGATTGCAGACGAATGAGCAGTTCTTC
TRBJ1-5 | - | - | TRBV28 | CASSVAWQGGEPQHF | TGTGCCAGCAGTGTGGCGTGGCAGGGCGGTGAGCCCCAGCATTTT
TRBJ1-5 | - | medium-sized | TRBV5-3 | CARSLAQNQPQHF | TGTGCCAGAAGCTTGGCGCAAAATCAGCCCCAGCATTTT
TRBJ2-3 | - | - | TRBV10-1 | CASSELGGTDTQYF | TGCGCCAGCAGTGAGTTGGGGGGCACAGATACGCAGTATTTT
TRBJ1-6 | - | - | TRBV29-1 | CSVQEQNNSPLHF | TGCAGCGTCCAAGAGCAAAATAATTCACCCCTCCACTTT
TRBJ1-3 | TRBD1 | - | TRBV19 | CASLDRGISGNTIYF | TGTGCCAGTCTGGACAGGGGAATTTCTGGAAACACCATATATTTT
TRBJ2-5 | - | - | TRBV7-9 | CASSLGTAAGWETQYF | TGTGCCAGCAGCCTTGGGACGGCGGCGGGTTGGGAGACCCAGTACTTC
TRBJ2-7 | - | - | TRBV28 | CASRPPGGASYEQYF | TGTGCCAGCAGACCCCCTGGGGGGGCGTCCTACGAGCAGTACTTC
TRBJ2-3 | - | - | TRBV11-3 | CASAPGGGPGTQYF | TGTGCCTCCGCCCCGGGTGGAGGGCCGGGGACGCAGTATTTT
TRBJ2-1 | TRBD2 | - | TRBV4-1 | CASSQGTSGPPYNEQFF | TGCGCCAGCAGCCAAGGGACTAGCGGGCCCCCCTACAATGAGCAGTTCTTC
TRBJ2-7 | - | - | TRBV6-6 | CASTQIGRADGEQYF | TGTGCCAGCACCCAAATTGGACGGGCCGATGGCGAGCAGTACTTC
TRBJ1-4 | TRBD1 | few | TRBV30 | CAWSVAGQGGTNEKLFF | TGTGCCTGGAGTGTAGCGGGACAGGGAGGGACTAATGAAAAACTGTTTTTT
TRBJ2-1 | - | - | TRBV28 | CASSALERRAYNEQFF | TGTGCCAGCAGTGCCCTTGAAAGGAGGGCCTACAATGAGCAGTTCTTC
TRBJ2-1 | - | - | TRBV18 | CASSPGGSYNEQFF | TGTGCCAGCTCACCAGGGGGCTCCTACAATGAGCAGTTCTTC
TRBJ2-7 | - | - | TRBV5-6 | CASSFLTGPLYEQYF | TGTGCCAGCAGCTTCTTGACAGGCCCTCTCTACGAGCAGTACTTC
TRBJ1-6 | - | - | TRBV2 | CASKTDGENSPLHF | TGTGCCAGCAAAACGGACGGGGAGAATTCACCCCTCCACTTT
TRBJ2-5 | - | - | TRBV18 | CASSPSARGKETQYF | TGTGCCAGCTCACCTTCCGCGAGGGGAAAGGAGACCCAGTACTTC
TRBJ1-2 | - | - | TRBV2 | CASSRDGSLYGYTF | TGTGCCAGCAGTCGGGACGGCTCTCTCTATGGCTACACCTTC
TRBJ2-3 | - | - | TRBV2 | CASSDASSLYF | TGTGCCAGCAGTGACGCTAGCTCACTGTATTTT
TRBJ2-7 | - | many | TRBV10-3 | CAISDPTGGEQYF | TGTGCCATCAGTGACCCGACAGGTGGGGAGCAGTACTTC
TRBJ2-5 | - | - | TRBV11-2 | CASRHTASETQYF | TGTGCCAGCAGACATACCGCCTCGGAGACCCAGTACTTC
TRBJ1-1 | TRBD1 | - | TRBV7-8 | CASSSIRGTGFTEAFF | TGTGCCAGCAGTTCAATCCGCGGGACAGGGTTCACTGAAGCTTTCTTT
TRBJ2-1 | TRBD1 | - | TRBV6-5 | CASAQGDEQFF | TGTGCCAGCGCACAGGGGGACGAGCAGTTCTTC
TRBJ2-7 | - | - | TRBV7-9 | CASSLFRDSYEQYF | TGTGCCAGCAGCTTATTCAGGGACTCCTACGAGCAGTACTTC
TRBJ1-1 | TRBD1 | once | TRBV5-1 | CASSSGQGPEAFF | TGCGCCAGCAGCTCGGGACAGGGCCCTGAAGCTTTCTTT
TRBJ2-5 | TRBD1 | - | TRBV6-1 | CASSDNRGPETQYF | TGTGCCAGCAGTGATAACAGGGGGCCCGAGACCCAGTACTTC
TRBJ2-3 | TRBD2 | few | TRBV11-1 | CASSFGLAGELTDTQYF | TGTGCCAGCAGCTTCGGACTAGCGGGAGAGTTGACAGATACGCAGTATTTT
TRBJ1-2 | - | - | TRBV30 | CAWSKWGISGYTF | TGTGCCTGGAGTAAGTGGGGGATAAGTGGCTACACCTTC
TRBJ1-6 | - | - | TRBV18 | CASSPPSSPNLHF | TGTGCCAGCTCACCACCGTCCTCACCGAACCTCCACTTT
TRBJ2-1 | TRBD2 | - | TRBV14 | CASSRSGRFYNEQFF | TGTGCCAGCAGCCGTAGCGGGAGGTTTTACAATGAGCAGTTCTTC
TRBJ2-7 | - | few | TRBV23-1 | CASNNEYF | TGCGCCAGCAATAATGAGTACTTC
TRBJ2-7 | TRBD2 | - | TRBV5-1 | CASSRSSGGKVYEQYF | TGCGCCAGCAGTCGAAGCTCGGGGGGGAAAGTCTACGAGCAGTACTTC
TRBJ1-3 | - | - | TRBV7-3 | CASSPDSSSGNTIYF | TGTGCCAGCAGCCCCGACAGTAGCTCTGGAAACACCATATATTTT
TRBJ2-3 | - | - | TRBV5-4 | CASSLGGGASTDTQYF | TGTGCCAGCAGCTTGGGGGGCGGGGCTAGCACAGATACGCAGTATTTT
TRBJ1-2 | - | - | TRBV6-1 | CASSPGANYGYTF | TGTGCCAGCAGCCCGGGGGCGAACTATGGCTACACCTTC
TRBJ1-5 | TRBD1 | once | TRBV28 | CASTGTGADVGNQPQHF | TGTGCCAGCACCGGGACAGGGGCCGATGTGGGCAATCAGCCCCAGCATTTT
TRBJ2-7 | - | - | TRBV6-5 | CASRRQVTSSYEQYF | TGTGCCAGCAGGCGCCAAGTGACTAGTTCCTACGAGCAGTACTTC
TRBJ1-6 | - | - | TRBV30 | CAWSVLPVGDNSPLHF | TGTGCCTGGAGTGTACTTCCGGTGGGGGATAATTCACCCCTCCACTTT
TRBJ2-7 | TRBD2 | - | TRBV5-1 | CASSETSGRVYEQYF | TGCGCCAGCAGCGAAACTAGCGGGAGGGTCTACGAGCAGTACTTC
TRBJ2-5 | - | - | TRBV9 | CASSAPAEQETQYF | TGTGCCAGCAGCGCTCCCGCGGAGCAAGAGACCCAGTACTTC